Below, 3 T cell receptor beta chains from the same sample are listed, as sequenced in a study of control samples from healthy donors and cancer patients. TCRdb's table, derived via immunoSEQ multiplex PCR, lists solely in-frame clones and lacks some. The table has fewer than 150,000 clones, roughly 90% seen once. Sequencing input: blood. The source of these receptors is a woman under 30 in good health.

In this sample, this clone turned up once. The chain is built from TRBV10-3 and TRBJ2-7; D gene uncertain. The V gene lost 6 bases and the J gene lost 5 bases, with 11 bases spanning the gap. The CDR3 is 12 amino acids. The germline V gene has CDR1 ENHRY and CDR2 SYGVKD. The DNA of the CDR3 is TGTGCCATCAGCAGTGCGACGAACGAGCAGTACTTC. Its translation: CAISSATNEQYF.

V and J are TRBV28 and TRBJ1-2; maybe TRBD1 (6 bases). This CDR3 contains 14 residues. Germline CDR1 is MDHEN and CDR2 is SYDVKM. V gave up 3 bases and J gave up 8 bases, with 16 bases separating them. This CDR3 reads CASSLTGGLLGYTF. CDR3 nucleotides: TGTGCCAGCAGTTTGACGGGGGGCCTCCTAGGCTACACCTTC.

The CDR3 DNA reads TGTGCCAGTAGTCTCAGAACCGCGGCAGGGATCTACAATGAGCAGTTCTTC. This sequence encodes CASSLRTAAGIYNEQFF. V usage is TRBV19 and J usage is TRBJ2-1, with D tentatively TRBD1 (5 bases). The CDR3 consists of 17 residues. CDR1 and CDR2 (germline): LNHDA, SQIVND (reference sequence). Trimming took 5 bases from V and 3 from J, leaving 20 bases between them.